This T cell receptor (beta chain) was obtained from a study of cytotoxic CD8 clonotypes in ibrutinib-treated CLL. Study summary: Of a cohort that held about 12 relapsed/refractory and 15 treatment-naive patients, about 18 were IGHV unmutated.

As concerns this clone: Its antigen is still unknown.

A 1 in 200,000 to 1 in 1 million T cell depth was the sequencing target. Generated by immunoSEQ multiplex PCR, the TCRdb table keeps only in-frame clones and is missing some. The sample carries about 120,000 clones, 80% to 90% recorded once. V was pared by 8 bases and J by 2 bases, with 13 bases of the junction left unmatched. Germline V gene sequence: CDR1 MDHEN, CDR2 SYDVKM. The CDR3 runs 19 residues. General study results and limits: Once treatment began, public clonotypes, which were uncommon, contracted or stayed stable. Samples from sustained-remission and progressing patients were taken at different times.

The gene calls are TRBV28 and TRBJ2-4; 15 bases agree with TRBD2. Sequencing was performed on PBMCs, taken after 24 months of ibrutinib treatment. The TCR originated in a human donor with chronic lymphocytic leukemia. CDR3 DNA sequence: TGTGCCAGCGGGCGACTTCAGGGGACTAGCGGGGGGTCCAAAAACATTCAGTACTTC. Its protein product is CASGRLQGTSGGSKNIQYF. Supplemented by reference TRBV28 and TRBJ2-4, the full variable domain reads DVKVTQSSRYLVKRTGEKVFLECVQDMDHENMFWYRQDPGLGLRLIYFSYDVKMKEKGDIPEGYSVSREKKERFSLILESASTNQTSMYLCASGRLQGTSGGSKNIQYFGAGTRLSVL.